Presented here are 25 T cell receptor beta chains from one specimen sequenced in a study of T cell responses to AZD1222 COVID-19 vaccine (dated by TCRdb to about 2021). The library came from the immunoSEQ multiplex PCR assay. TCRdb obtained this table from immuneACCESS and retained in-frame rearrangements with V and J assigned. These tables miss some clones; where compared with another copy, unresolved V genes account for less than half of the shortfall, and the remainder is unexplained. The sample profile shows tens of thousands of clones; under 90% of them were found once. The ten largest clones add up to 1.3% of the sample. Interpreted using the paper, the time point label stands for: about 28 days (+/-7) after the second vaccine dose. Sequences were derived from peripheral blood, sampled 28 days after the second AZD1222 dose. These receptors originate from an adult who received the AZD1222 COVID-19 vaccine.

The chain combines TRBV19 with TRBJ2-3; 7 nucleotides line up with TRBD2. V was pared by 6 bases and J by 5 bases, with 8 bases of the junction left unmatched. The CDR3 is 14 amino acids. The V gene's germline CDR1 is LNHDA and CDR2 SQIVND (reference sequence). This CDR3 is CASSLAERGDTQYF. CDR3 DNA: TGTGCCAGTAGCCTAGCGGAGAGGGGAGATACGCAGTATTTT.

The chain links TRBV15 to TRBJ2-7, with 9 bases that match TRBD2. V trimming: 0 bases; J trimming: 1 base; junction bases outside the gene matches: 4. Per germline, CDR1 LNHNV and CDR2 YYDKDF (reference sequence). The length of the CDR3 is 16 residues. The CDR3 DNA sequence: TGTGCCACCAGCAGAGAGCTAGCGGGATATTCCTACGAGCAGTACTTC. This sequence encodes CATSRELAGYSYEQYF. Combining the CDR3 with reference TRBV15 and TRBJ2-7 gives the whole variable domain DAMVIQNPRYQVTQFGKPVTLSCSQTLNHNVMYWYQQKSSQAPKLLFHYYDKDFNNEADTPDNFQSRRPNTSFCFLDIRSPGLGDTAMYLCATSRELAGYSYEQYFGPGTRLTVT.

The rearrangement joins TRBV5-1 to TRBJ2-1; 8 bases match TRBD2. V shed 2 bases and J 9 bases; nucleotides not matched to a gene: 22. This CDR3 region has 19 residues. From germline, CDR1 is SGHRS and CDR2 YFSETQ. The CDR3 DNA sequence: TGCGCCAGCAGCTTCCCGGGACTAGTAAGGGGCCCGATCGTTGTTGAGCAGTTCTTC. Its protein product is CASSFPGLVRGPIVVEQFF.

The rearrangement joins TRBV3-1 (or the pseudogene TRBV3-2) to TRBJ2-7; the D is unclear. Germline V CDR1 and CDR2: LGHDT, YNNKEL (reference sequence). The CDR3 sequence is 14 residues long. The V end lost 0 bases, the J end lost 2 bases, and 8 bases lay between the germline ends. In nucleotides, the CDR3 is TGTGCCAGCAGCCAAGACTACGGACCCTACGAGCAGTACTTC. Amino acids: CASSQDYGPYEQYF.

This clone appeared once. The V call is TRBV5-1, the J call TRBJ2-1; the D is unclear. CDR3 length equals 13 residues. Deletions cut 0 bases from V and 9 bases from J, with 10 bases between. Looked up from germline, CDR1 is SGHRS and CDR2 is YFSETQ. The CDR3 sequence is CASSLVGMGEQFF. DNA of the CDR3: TGCGCCAGCAGCTTGGTGGGAATGGGTGAGCAGTTCTTC.

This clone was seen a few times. The CDR3 spells CSVGLAGGGTYNEQFF. CDR3 DNA: TGCAGCGTGGGACTAGCGGGAGGAGGAACCTACAATGAGCAGTTCTTC. V is TRBV29-1 and J is TRBJ2-1, with 15 bases matching TRBD2. V lost 6 bases, J lost 2 bases, and 5 bases stayed unmatched. CDR3 length: 16 residues. Looked up from germline, CDR1 is SQVTM and CDR2 is ANQGSEA.

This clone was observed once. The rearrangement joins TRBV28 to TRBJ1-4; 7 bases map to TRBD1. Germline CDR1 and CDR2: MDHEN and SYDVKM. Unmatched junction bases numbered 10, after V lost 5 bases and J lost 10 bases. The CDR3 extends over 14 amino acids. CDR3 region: CASSTTGARGKLFF. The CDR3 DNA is TGTGCCAGCAGTACTACAGGGGCCCGGGGAAAACTGTTTTTT.

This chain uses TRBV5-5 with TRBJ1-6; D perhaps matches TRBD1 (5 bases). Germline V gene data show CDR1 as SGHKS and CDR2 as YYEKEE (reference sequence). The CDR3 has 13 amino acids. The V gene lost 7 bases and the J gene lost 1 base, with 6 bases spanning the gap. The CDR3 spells CASGGSYNSPLHF. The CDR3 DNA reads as TGTGCCAGCGGGGGTTCCTATAATTCACCCCTCCACTTT.

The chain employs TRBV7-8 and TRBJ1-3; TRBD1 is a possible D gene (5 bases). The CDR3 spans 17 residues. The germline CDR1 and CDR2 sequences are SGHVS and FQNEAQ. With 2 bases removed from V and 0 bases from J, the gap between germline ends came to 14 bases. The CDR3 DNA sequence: TGTGCCAGCAGCTTACCTCGGACACCGTTCTCTGGAAACACCATATATTTT. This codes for CASSLPRTPFSGNTIYF. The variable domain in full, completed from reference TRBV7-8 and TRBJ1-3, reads GAGVSQSPRYKVAKRGQDVALRCDPISGHVSLFWYQQALGQGPEFLTYFQNEAQLDKSGLPSDRFFAERPEGSVSTLKIQRTQQEDSAVYLCASSLPRTPFSGNTIYFGEGSWLTVV.

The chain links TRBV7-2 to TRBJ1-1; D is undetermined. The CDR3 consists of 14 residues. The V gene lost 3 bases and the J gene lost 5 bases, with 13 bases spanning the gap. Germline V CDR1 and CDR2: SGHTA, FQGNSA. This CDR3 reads CASSFIYGETEAFF. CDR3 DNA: TGTGCCAGCAGCTTTATCTATGGGGAAACTGAAGCTTTCTTT.

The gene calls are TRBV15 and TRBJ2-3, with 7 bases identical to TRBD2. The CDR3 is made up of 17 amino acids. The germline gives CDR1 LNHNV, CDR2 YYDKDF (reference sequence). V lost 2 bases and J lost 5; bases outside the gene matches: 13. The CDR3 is CATSRNHPGTGGDTQYF. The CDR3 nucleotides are TGTGCCACCAGCAGAAACCACCCCGGGACGGGAGGAGATACGCAGTATTTT.

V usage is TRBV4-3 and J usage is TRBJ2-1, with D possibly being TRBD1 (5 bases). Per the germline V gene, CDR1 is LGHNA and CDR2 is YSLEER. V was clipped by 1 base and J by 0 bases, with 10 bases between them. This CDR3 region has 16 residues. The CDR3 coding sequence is TGCGCCAGCAGCCAAGGTAGGGGAAGCTCCTACAATGAGCAGTTCTTC. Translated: CASSQGRGSSYNEQFF.

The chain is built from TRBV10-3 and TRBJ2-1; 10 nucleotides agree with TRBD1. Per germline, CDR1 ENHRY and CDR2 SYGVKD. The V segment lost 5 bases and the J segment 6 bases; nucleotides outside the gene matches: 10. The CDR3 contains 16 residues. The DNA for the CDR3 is TGTGCCATCAGTCCGACAGGGGGCGAGGGTGGCAATGAGCAGTTCTTC. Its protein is CAISPTGGEGGNEQFF.

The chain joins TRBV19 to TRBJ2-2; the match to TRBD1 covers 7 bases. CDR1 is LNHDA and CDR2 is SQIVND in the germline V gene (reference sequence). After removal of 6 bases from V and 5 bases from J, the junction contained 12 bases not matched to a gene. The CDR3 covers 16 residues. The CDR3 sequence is CASRLRGGQKTGELFF. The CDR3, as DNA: TGTGCCAGTAGACTGAGAGGGGGACAGAAGACCGGGGAGCTGTTTTTT. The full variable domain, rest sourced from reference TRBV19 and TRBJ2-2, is DGGITQSPKYLFRKEGQNVTLSCEQNLNHDAMYWYRQDPGQGLRLIYYSQIVNDFQKGDIAEGYSVSREKKESFPLTVTSAQKNPTAFYLCASRLRGGQKTGELFFGEGSRLTVL.

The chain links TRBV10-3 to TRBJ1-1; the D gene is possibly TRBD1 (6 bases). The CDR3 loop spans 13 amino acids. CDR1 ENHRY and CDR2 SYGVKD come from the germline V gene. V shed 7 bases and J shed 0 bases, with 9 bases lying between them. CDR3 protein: CAIKQGMNTEAFF. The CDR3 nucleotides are TGTGCCATCAAGCAGGGGATGAACACTGAAGCTTTCTTT.

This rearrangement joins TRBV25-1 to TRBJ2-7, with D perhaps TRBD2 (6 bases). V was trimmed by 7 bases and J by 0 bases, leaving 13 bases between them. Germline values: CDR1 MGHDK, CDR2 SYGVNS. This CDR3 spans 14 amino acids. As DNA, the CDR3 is TGTGCCAGCAAGGAGCGCGGGATCTCCTACGAGCAGTACTTC. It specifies CASKERGISYEQYF.

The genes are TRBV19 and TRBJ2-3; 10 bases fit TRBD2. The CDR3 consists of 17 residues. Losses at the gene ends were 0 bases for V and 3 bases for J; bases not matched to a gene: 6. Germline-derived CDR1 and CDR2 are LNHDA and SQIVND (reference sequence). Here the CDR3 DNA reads TGTGCCAGTAGTATAGATCTAGCGGGAGCATCGACAGATACGCAGTATTTT. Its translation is CASSIDLAGASTDTQYF.

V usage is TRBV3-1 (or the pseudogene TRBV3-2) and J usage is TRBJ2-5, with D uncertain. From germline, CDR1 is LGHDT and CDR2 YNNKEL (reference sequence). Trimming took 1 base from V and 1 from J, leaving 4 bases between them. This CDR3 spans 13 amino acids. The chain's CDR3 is CASSQGVQETQYF. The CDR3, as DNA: TGTGCCAGCAGCCAAGGCGTCCAAGAGACCCAGTACTTC.

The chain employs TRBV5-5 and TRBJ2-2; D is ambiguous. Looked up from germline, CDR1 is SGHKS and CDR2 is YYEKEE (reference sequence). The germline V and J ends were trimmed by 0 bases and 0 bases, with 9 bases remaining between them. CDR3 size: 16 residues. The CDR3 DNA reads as TGTGCCAGCAGCTTGGTCGTTCAGGCGAACACCGGGGAGCTGTTTTTT. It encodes CASSLVVQANTGELFF.

The CDR3 nucleotides are TGTGCCACCAGTGAACCAGGGAGGATCAGTGAGCAGTTCTTC. Amino acids: CATSEPGRISEQFF. The V and J genes are TRBV24-1 and TRBJ2-1; TRBD2 is a possible D gene (6 bases). CDR1 and CDR2 (germline): KGHDR, SFDVKD. The CDR3 loop spans 14 amino acids. Trimming removed 4 bases at V and 9 bases at J, with 15 bases between.

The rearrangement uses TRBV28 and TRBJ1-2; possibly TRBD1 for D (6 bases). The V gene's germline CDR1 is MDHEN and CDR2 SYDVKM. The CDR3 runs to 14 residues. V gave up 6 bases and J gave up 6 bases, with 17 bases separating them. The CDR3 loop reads CASSLPPGAHGYTF. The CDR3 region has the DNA TGTGCCAGCAGCCTACCCCCAGGGGCCCATGGCTACACCTTC.

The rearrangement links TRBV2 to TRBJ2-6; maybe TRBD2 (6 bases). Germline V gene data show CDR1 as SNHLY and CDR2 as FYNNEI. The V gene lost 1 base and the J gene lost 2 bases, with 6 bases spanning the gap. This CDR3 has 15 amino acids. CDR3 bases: TGTGCCAGCAGTGAAGGGAGGGCTGGGGCCAACGTCCTGACTTTC. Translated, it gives CASSEGRAGANVLTF.

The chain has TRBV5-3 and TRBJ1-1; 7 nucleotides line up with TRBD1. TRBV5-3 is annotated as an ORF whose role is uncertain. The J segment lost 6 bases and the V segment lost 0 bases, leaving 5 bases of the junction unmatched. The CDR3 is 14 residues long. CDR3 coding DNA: TGTGCCAGAAGCTTGGGACAGGGTAGAGCTGAAGCTTTCTTT. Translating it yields CARSLGQGRAEAFF.

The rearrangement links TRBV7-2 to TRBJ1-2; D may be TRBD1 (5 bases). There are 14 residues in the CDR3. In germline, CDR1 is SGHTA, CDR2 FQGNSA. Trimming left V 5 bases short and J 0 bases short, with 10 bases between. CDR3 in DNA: TGTGCCAGCAGCCCAGGGACGACTAACTATGGCTACACCTTC. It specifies CASSPGTTNYGYTF.

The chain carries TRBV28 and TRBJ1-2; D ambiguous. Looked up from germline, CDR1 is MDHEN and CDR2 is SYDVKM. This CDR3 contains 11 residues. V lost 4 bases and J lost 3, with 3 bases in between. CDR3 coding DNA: TGTGCCAGCAGTTCAGACTATGGCTACACCTTC. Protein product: CASSSDYGYTF.